The next 19 T cell receptor beta chains were all read from a single sample in a study of cytomegalovirus exposure and HLA in healthy donors (dated by TCRdb to the late 2010s). The library was built by means of the immunoSEQ multiplex PCR assay. For the multiplex PCR, a mixture combining 60 forward primers for TCR Vbeta segments and 13 reverse primers for TCR Jbeta segments was used. The table was pulled from immuneACCESS by TCRdb, which kept in-frame rearrangements only. Such tables lose some clones; where checked, under half of the loss comes from unresolved V genes, and the rest has no known cause. Across this sample there are around 140,000 clones, with just under 85% seen only once. The ten largest clones take up 9% to 10% of the sample. The sample was PBMCs. These receptors were obtained from a woman in her sixties or seventies in good health and CMV-seropositive.

This chain connects TRBV6-1 to TRBJ2-2; TRBD2 matches at 13 bases. V lost 4 bases and J lost 10; bases outside the gene matches: 3. This CDR3 is built from 14 residues. The germline CDR1 and CDR2 sequences are MNHNS and SASEGT. The CDR3 is CASSGTSGSVELFF. DNA for the CDR3: TGTGCCAGCAGTGGGACTAGCGGGAGTGTGGAGCTGTTTTTT.

This clone was detected only a few times. The chain couples TRBV30 to TRBJ2-3, with 8 bases matching TRBD2. V lost 0 bases and J lost 0; bases outside the gene matches: 14. The CDR3 totals 19 residues. CDR1 is GTSNPN and CDR2 is SVGIG in the germline V gene (reference sequence). The CDR3, as DNA: TGTGCCTGGAGTGTAATTACGGGAGGGCCGTCAAGTAGCACAGATACGCAGTATTTT. Translating gives CAWSVITGGPSSSTDTQYF.

V usage is TRBV5-1 and J usage is TRBJ1-4; a possible D gene is TRBD1 (6 bases). Trimming pared 0 bases from V and 7 bases from J, leaving 10 bases between. CDR1 is SGHRS, CDR2 YFSETQ, per germline. CDR3 length equals 14 residues. CDR3 in amino acids: CASSLEQGSEKLFF. CDR3 bases: TGCGCCAGCAGCTTGGAGCAGGGGAGTGAAAAACTGTTTTTT.

A few counts support this clone. The chain links TRBV6-5 to TRBJ2-7; 7 bases map to TRBD1. The CDR3 totals 15 residues. V lost 2 bases to trimming and J lost 0 bases; unmatched junction nucleotides: 4. Germline V gene lookup returns CDR1 MNHEY and CDR2 SVGAGI. The CDR3 reads CASSYDGQASYEQYF. The CDR3 nucleotides read TGTGCCAGCAGTTACGATGGACAGGCCTCCTACGAGCAGTACTTC.

This sequence joins TRBV29-1 and TRBJ2-5, with TRBD2 matching over 8 bases. CDR1 SQVTM and CDR2 ANQGSEA come from the germline V gene. This CDR3 region has 13 residues. The J segment lost 1 base and the V segment lost 6 bases, leaving 4 bases of the junction unmatched. The CDR3 DNA reads TGCAGCGTACGACTAGCGATCCAAGAGACCCAGTACTTC. Residues: CSVRLAIQETQYF. Looking up the rest from reference TRBV29-1 and TRBJ2-5 gives the full variable domain: SAVISQKPSRDICQRGTSLTIQCQVDSQVTMMFWYRQQPGQSLTLIATANQGSEATYESGFVIDKFPISRPNLTFSTLTVSNMSPEDSSIYLCSVRLAIQETQYFGPGTRLLVL.

The CDR3 DNA reads as TGTGCCAGCAGCCCCCGACAGGGGAACATTCAGTACTTC. Translated: CASSPRQGNIQYF. V gene TRBV5-4 combines with J gene TRBJ2-4; 8 bases are a match to TRBD1. The V gene's germline CDR1 is SGHNT and CDR2 YYREEE (reference sequence). The CDR3 runs to 13 residues. V shed 4 bases, J shed 7 bases, and the junction held 4 bases outside the gene matches.

This chain connects TRBV4-2 to TRBJ1-2; 10 nucleotides align to TRBD1. CDR3 size: 15 residues. Per the germline V gene, CDR1 is LGHNA and CDR2 is YNFKEQ. After removal of 5 bases from V and 7 bases from J, the junction contained 10 bases not matched to a gene. CDR3 sequence: CASSTPGDRGFGYTF. For the CDR3, the DNA is TGTGCCAGCAGCACCCCCGGGGACAGGGGCTTTGGCTACACCTTC.

This chain links TRBV6-1 with TRBJ1-1; TRBD1 agrees at 12 bases. Germline loops: CDR1 MNHNS, CDR2 SASEGT. The CDR3 length is 15 residues. The ends lost 9 bases at V and 4 bases at J; junction bases unmatched: 9. CDR3 region: CASTRGTGGFTEAFF. The DNA of the CDR3 is TGTGCCAGTACGAGGGGGACAGGGGGCTTCACTGAAGCTTTCTTT.

The chain has TRBV6-4 and TRBJ2-2; no reliable D call. The CDR3 totals 14 residues. With 0 bases removed from V and 4 bases from J, the gap between germline ends came to 6 bases. CDR1 and CDR2 (germline): MRHNA, SNTAGT. CDR3 nucleotides: TGTGCCAGCAGTGACTCAACTACCACCGGGGAGCTGTTTTTT. As protein: CASSDSTTTGELFF.

The chain joins TRBV20-1 to TRBJ1-1; D not resolved. The CDR3 contains 10 residues. V lost 4 bases and J lost 6, with 6 bases in between. Germline CDR1 and CDR2: DFQATT and SNEGSKA (reference sequence). The CDR3 sequence is CSATRAEAFF. The DNA of the CDR3 is TGCAGTGCTACTCGTGCTGAAGCTTTCTTT.

This clone has only one observation. The J gene is TRBJ1-1, the V gene TRBV28; D might be TRBD1 (6 bases). The CDR3 sequence is 14 residues long. The V end lost 2 bases, the J end lost 8 bases, and 15 bases lay between the germline ends. The germline CDR1 and CDR2 sequences are MDHEN and SYDVKM. The CDR3 nucleotides are TGTGCCAGCAGTTTAACCGGGACACAGGGCGAAGCTTTCTTT. Its translation is CASSLTGTQGEAFF.

V and J are TRBV25-1 and TRBJ2-5, with a weak D call TRBD2 (6 bases). V lost 3 bases and J lost 5, with 10 bases in between. This CDR3 is built from 13 residues. Looked up from germline, CDR1 is MGHDK and CDR2 is SYGVNS. The CDR3 nucleotides read TGTGCCAGCAGTGACCTAGCGTGGGAGACCCAGTACTTC. Translating gives CASSDLAWETQYF. Using reference TRBV25-1 and TRBJ2-5 for the parts outside the CDR3, the full variable domain is EADIYQTPRYLVIGTGKKITLECSQTMGHDKMYWYQQDPGMELHLIHYSYGVNSTEKGDLSSESTVSRIRTEHFPLTLESARPSHTSQYLCASSDLAWETQYFGPGTRLLVL.

The CDR3 nucleotides are TGTGCCAGCAGTTTAGCAGGGGGCTACACTGAAGCTTTCTTT. This encodes CASSLAGGYTEAFF. This rearrangement joins TRBV27 to TRBJ1-1; 8 bases map to TRBD1. V shed 2 bases, J shed 3 bases, and the junction held 2 bases outside the gene matches. This CDR3 region has 14 residues. The germline CDR1 and CDR2 sequences are MNHEY and SMNVEV (reference sequence).

This rearrangement joins TRBV6-6 to TRBJ2-7; a weak D match, TRBD1 (5 bases). Germline CDR1 reads MNHNY; CDR2 reads SVGAGI (reference sequence). The CDR3 length is 13 residues. Deletions cut 6 bases from V and 2 bases from J, with 11 bases between. The CDR3: CASRGQGPYEQYF. Written as DNA, the CDR3 is TGTGCCAGCAGAGGGCAGGGTCCCTACGAGCAGTACTTC.

This chain uses TRBV25-1 with TRBJ2-7, with 9 nucleotides matching TRBD1. V shed 6 bases, J shed 6 bases, and the junction held 15 bases outside the gene matches. This CDR3 is 16 amino acids long. Germline CDR1 is MGHDK and CDR2 is SYGVNS. The chain's CDR3 is CASRPHGTGSFAEQYF. CDR3 DNA: TGTGCCAGCAGGCCTCATGGGACAGGGTCCTTTGCCGAGCAGTACTTC.

This clone was picked up a small number of times. The V and J genes are TRBV16 and TRBJ1-4, with a tentative D call TRBD1 (6 bases). V lost 5 bases and J 6 bases, leaving 13 bases between the germline ends. There are 14 residues in the CDR3. Germline CDR1 KGHSY, CDR2 FQNENV. The CDR3 is CASSKTGSDEKLFF. In DNA, the CDR3 is TGTGCCAGCAGCAAGACAGGATCCGATGAAAAACTGTTTTTT.

This clone was seen a handful of times. The genes are TRBV6-5 and TRBJ1-4; D gene ambiguous. The V end lost 5 bases, the J end lost 10 bases, and 11 bases lay between the germline ends. The germline CDR1 and CDR2 sequences are MNHEY and SVGAGI. The CDR3 extends over 12 amino acids. CDR3 coding DNA: TGTGCCAGCAGTGGCCCGTCGGGAAAACTGTTTTTT. Its translation is CASSGPSGKLFF.

The J gene is TRBJ2-7, the V gene TRBV6-1, with TRBD1 matching 7 bases. V lost 6 bases and J lost 6; bases outside the gene matches: 5. This CDR3 has 12 amino acids. Per germline, CDR1 MNHNS and CDR2 SASEGT. The CDR3 nucleotides read TGTGCCAGCAGCCTATACAGGGGCGAGCAGTACTTC. Amino acid sequence: CASSLYRGEQYF.

The chain is built from TRBV4-3 and TRBJ2-5; 12 positions match TRBD2. The germline CDR1 and CDR2 sequences are LGHNA and YSLEER. The CDR3 spans 19 residues. V shed 0 bases, J shed 5 bases, and the junction held 13 bases outside the gene matches. For the CDR3, the DNA is TGCGCCAGCAGCCAAGAAGTCCGCCTAGCGGGAGGGCCGCGTGAGACCCAGTACTTC. Residues: CASSQEVRLAGGPRETQYF.